This entry lists 9 T cell receptor beta chains sequenced from one sample in a study of tumor and adjacent non-tumor tissue in lung cancer. The template was RNA from unsorted bulk tissue. The normal lung tissue was taken more than 3 cm from the tumor edge. Three rounds of nested PCR, following a modified ARM-PCR protocol, produced the TCRbeta library. TCRdb re-derived calls from the multiplex PCR reads in MiXCR, one entry per CDR3 protein. The sample carries about 110,000 distinct CDR3 sequences, under 65% recorded once. The sample consisted of distant non-tumor lung tissue. The receptors shown here come from a man aged 55 to 70 with non-small cell lung cancer.

In this sample, this clonotype turned up many times. The V gene is TRBV6-6, the J gene TRBJ1-6; TRBD1 matches at 8 bases. From germline, CDR1 is MNHNY and CDR2 SVGAGI (reference sequence). The J segment lost 5 bases and the V segment lost 7 bases, leaving 4 bases of the junction unmatched. The CDR3 loop spans 14 amino acids. The CDR3 reads CASTVDRDNSPLHF. The CDR3 coding sequence is TGTGCCAGCACCGTGGACAGGGATAATTCACCCCTCCACTTT.

J is TRBJ2-6 and V is TRBV4-1, with D maybe TRBD2 (7 bases). V lost 4 bases and J lost 5, with 24 bases in between. CDR1 and CDR2 from the germline V gene are MGHRA and YSYEKL. The CDR3 is 19 amino acids. The CDR3 nucleotides are TGCGCCAGCAGCCTTTGGGGGGGGACAACGCGCTCCAGGGCCAACGTCCTGACTTTC. Its protein is CASSLWGGTTRSRANVLTF.

As regards this clonotype: One junction end does not reproduce the germline sequence, and a read error may be involved. The chain recombines TRBV23-1 with TRBJ2-7; D is perhaps TRBD1 (8 bases). TRBV23-1 has ORF status, its function being uncertain. This CDR3 region has 14 residues. The CDR3 coding sequence is TGCACCAGCGGGACGGGACAGGTTTACTGCGAGCAGTACTTC. It is translated as CTSGTGQVYCEQYF.

On this clonotype: A much larger clone is a single base away; this may be a read error. This chain uses TRBV28 with TRBJ2-7, with 8 bases aligning to TRBD1. The CDR3 contains 11 residues. V lost 10 bases to trimming and J lost 5 bases; unmatched junction nucleotides: 4. Germline CDR1 reads MDHEN; CDR2 reads SYDVKM. The CDR3, as DNA: TGTGCCATCTTCAGGGGGCACGAGCAGTACTTC. Translation gives CAIFRGHEQYF.

On this clonotype: This may be a read error, as it is one base from a much larger clone. The genes are TRBV24-1 and TRBJ1-6, with D unresolved. The CDR3 is 14 amino acids. V lost 2 bases and J 6 bases, leaving 7 bases between the germline ends. Germline assignment: CDR1 KGHDR and CDR2 SFDVKD. In DNA, the CDR3 is TGTGCCACCAGTGATTCCAGTGCTAATTCACCCCTCCACTTT. Residues: CATSDSSANSPLHF.

In regard to this clonotype: Sequence at one end of the junction differs from germline and may be a read error. V and J are TRBV5-4 and TRBJ2-7, with D unresolved. Germline-derived CDR1 and CDR2 are SGHNT and YYREEE (reference sequence). The length of the CDR3 is 13 residues. CDR3 nucleotide sequence: TGTGCAAGCAGCTTACCCCAGACCTACGGGCAGTACTTC. Amino acid sequence: CASSLPQTYGQYF.

The chain links TRBV7-9 to TRBJ1-1, with D perhaps matching TRBD1 (5 bases). Germline CDR1 SEHNR, CDR2 FQNEAQ (reference sequence). This CDR3 is built from 15 residues. Trimming took 4 bases from V and 4 from J, leaving 16 bases between them. This CDR3 reads CASSSERGRSTEAFF. CDR3 DNA sequence: TGTGCCAGCAGCTCCGAGAGGGGACGTAGCACTGAAGCTTTCTTT.

In DNA, the CDR3 is TGTGCCAGCAGTGGAGGATCGTGCCAAGAGACCCAGTACTTC. This gives the protein CASSGGSCQETQYF. This chain uses TRBV28 with TRBJ2-5, with D tentatively TRBD2 (5 bases). CDR1 and CDR2 (germline): MDHEN, SYDVKM. The CDR3 covers 14 residues. Trimming stripped 5 bases from V and 1 base from J, with 11 bases between.

Note on this clonotype: An end of the junction does not agree with germline; a read error may underlie this. This rearrangement joins TRBV5-4 to TRBJ2-5; D is unclear. The CDR3 has 14 amino acids. Germline CDR1 SGHNT, CDR2 YYREEE (reference sequence). The CDR3: CVSSLDVGGETQYF. Written as DNA, the CDR3 is TGTGTCAGCAGCTTGGATGTAGGTGGGGAGACCCAGTACTTC.